This T cell receptor (beta chain) was observed in a study of cytomegalovirus exposure and HLA in healthy donors. General study points: The investigators catalogued 150 to 200 TCR beta chains as cytomegalovirus-associated. In a later analysis, productive TCRs from donors in an Asian-associated ancestry cluster reportedly carried fewer N-insertions than the cohort mean.

Concerning this clone: What it binds is unknown.

A multiplex PCR was run with 60 Vbeta primers and 13 Jbeta primers. TCRdb keeps only in-frame clones here, not all; method: immunoSEQ multiplex PCR. The repertoire holds fewer than 250,000 clones, about 90% seen once, with about 1.1% in the top ten. Germline V gives CDR1 MNHEY, CDR2 SMNVEV (reference sequence). This CDR3 comprises 16 residues. V shed 8 bases and J 0 bases; nucleotides not matched to a gene: 5. The sequence was obtained from a boy aged 2 to 9 in good health and CMV-seronegative. The genes are TRBV27 and TRBJ1-5, with 12 nucleotides matching TRBD1. What was sequenced was PBMCs. The CDR3 DNA reads TGTGCCAGCCGGGACAGGGGGCGGATTAGCAATCAGCCCCAGCATTTT. Residues: CASRDRGRISNQPQHF.